In its sample, the clone carrying this T cell receptor beta chain was seen many times. Its antigen is still unknown. Deletions cut 7 bases from V and 1 base from J, with 8 bases between. The CDR3 loop spans 12 amino acids. This record belongs to a study of human T cells and chemical hapten exposure. Via MiXCR, TCRdb re-called the RACE reads, giving one row per CDR3 protein. Among about 300,000 distinct CDR3 sequences, over 5% were seen once, and the ten largest hold around 8.8%. General study results and limits: DPC sensitization produced no change in TCRs with frequency above 1 in 1000. The count of PT1 expanded TCRs correlated positively with patch test score.

The time point denotes: pre-sensitization, week 0. Treatment in this sample: therapeutic diphenylcyclopropenone sensitization with weekly scalp DPC. Sequencing used whole blood, obtained in connection with sensitization to the hapten diphenylcyclopropenone (DPC). The chain is built from TRBV12-3 or TRBV12-4 and TRBJ2-7; TRBD2 might be the D (5 bases). This sequence originates from a woman under 30 with alopecia areata. Some clones in this sample may be carry-over from other donors' samples. CDR3 nucleotides: TGTGCCAGCACTCCGGGGTCCTACGAGCAGTACTTC. The encoded protein is CASTPGSYEQYF.